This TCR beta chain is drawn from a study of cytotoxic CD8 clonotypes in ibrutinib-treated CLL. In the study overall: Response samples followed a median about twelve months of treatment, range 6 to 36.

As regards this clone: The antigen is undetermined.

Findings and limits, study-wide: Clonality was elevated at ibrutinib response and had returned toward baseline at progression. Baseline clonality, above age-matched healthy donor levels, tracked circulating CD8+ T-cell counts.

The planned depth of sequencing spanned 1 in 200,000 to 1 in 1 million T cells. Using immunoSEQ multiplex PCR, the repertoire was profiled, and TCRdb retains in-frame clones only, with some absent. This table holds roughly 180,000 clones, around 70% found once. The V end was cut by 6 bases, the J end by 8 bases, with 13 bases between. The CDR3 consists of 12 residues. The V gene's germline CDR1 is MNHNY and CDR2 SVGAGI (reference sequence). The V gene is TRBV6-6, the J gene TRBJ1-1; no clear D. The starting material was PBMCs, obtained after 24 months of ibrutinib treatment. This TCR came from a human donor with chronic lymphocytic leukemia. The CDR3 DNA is TGTGCCAGCAGCTCGGCGGGGAAAGAAGCTTTCTTT. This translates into CASSSAGKEAFF.